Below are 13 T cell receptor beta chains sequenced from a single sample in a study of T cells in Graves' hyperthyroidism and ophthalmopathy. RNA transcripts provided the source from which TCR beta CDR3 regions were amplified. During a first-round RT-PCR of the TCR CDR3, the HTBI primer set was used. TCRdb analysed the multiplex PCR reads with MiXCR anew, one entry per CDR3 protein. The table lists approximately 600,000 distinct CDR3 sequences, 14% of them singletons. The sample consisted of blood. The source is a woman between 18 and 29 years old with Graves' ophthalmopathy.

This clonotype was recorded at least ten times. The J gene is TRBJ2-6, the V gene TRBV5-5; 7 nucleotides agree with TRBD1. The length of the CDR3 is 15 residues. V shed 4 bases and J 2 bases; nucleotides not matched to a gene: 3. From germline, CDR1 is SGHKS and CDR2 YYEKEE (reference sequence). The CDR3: CASSRQGAGANVLTF. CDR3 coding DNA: TGTGCCAGCAGCCGACAGGGCGCTGGGGCCAACGTCCTGACTTTC.

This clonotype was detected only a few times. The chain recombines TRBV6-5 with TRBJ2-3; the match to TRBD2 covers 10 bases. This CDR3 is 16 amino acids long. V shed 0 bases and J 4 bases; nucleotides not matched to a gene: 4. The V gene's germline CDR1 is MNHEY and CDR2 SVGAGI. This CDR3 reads CASSYSTSGFPDTQYF. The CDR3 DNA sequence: TGTGCCAGCAGTTACTCGACTAGCGGGTTCCCAGATACGCAGTATTTT.

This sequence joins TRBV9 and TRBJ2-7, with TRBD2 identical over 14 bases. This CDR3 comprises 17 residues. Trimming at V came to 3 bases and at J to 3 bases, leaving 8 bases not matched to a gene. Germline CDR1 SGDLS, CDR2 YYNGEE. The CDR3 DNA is TGTGCCAGCAGCGCAGAGGGACTAGCGGGAGTACTCTACGAGCAGTACTTC. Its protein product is CASSAEGLAGVLYEQYF.

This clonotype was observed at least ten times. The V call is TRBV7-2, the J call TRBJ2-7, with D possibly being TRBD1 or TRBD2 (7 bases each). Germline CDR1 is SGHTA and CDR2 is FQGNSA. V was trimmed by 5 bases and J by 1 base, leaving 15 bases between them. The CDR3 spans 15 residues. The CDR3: CASSPQGGGSYEQYF. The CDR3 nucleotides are TGTGCCAGCAGCCCCCAGGGGGGGGGATCCTACGAGCAGTACTTC.

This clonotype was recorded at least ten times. The CDR3 DNA reads as TGCAGCGTTGCGGACAGGGATCATGGCTACACCTTC. This gives the protein CSVADRDHGYTF. The chain has TRBV29-1 and TRBJ1-2; TRBD1 aligns across 8 bases. Germline trimming cut 4 bases from V and 6 bases from J; bases unmatched to any gene: 4. The CDR3 runs to 12 residues. CDR1 is SQVTM, CDR2 ANQGSEA, per germline. Filled out from reference TRBV29-1 and TRBJ1-2, the complete variable domain reads SAVISQKPSRDICQRGTSLTIQCQVDSQVTMMFWYRQQPGQSLTLIATANQGSEATYESGFVIDKFPISRPNLTFSTLTVSNMSPEDSSIYLCSVADRDHGYTFGSGTRLTVV.

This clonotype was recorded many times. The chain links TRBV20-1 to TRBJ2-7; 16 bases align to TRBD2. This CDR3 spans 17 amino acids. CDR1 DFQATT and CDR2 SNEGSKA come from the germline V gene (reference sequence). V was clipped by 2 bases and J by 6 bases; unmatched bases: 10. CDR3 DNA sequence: TGCAGTGCTAGACAATCGTGGGGGACTAGCGGGAGGGTCGAGCAGTACTTC. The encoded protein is CSARQSWGTSGRVEQYF.

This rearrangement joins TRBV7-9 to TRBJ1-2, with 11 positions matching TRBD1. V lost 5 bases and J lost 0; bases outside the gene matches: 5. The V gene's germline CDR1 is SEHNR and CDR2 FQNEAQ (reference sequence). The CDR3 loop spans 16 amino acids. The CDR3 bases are TGTGCCAGCAGCCGCCGGGACAGGGGGACTAACTATGGCTACACCTTC. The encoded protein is CASSRRDRGTNYGYTF.

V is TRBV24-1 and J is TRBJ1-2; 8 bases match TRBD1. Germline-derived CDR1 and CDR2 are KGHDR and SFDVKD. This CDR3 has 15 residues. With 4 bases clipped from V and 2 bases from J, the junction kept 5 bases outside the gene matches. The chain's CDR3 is CATSESGTGNYGYTF. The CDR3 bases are TGTGCCACCAGTGAATCCGGGACAGGCAACTATGGCTACACCTTC.

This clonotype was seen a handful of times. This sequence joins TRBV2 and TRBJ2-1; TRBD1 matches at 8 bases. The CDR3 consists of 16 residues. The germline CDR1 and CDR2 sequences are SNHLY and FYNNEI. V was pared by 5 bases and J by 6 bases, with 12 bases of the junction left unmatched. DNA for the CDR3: TGTGCCAGCAGTCACTCTGCGGGACAGGCGATCAATGAGCAGTTCTTC. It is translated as CASSHSAGQAINEQFF.

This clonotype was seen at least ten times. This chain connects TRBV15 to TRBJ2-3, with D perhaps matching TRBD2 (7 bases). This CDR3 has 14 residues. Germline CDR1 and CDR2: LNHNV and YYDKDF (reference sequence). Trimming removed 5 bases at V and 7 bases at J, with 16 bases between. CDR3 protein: CATSLRGGGNTQYF. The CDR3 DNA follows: TGTGCCACCAGCCTCCGGGGAGGGGGGAATACGCAGTATTTT.

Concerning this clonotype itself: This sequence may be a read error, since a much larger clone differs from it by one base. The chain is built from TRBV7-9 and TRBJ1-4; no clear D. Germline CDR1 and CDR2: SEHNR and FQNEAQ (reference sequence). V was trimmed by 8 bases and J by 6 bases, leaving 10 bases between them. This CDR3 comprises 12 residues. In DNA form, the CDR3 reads TGTGCCAGCCGCGATGTCGATGAAAAACTGTTTTTT. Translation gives CASRDVDEKLFF.

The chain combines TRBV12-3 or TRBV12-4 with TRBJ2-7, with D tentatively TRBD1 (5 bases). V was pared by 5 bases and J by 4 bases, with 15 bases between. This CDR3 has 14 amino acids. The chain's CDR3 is CASSNGAPRYEQYF. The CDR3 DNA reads TGTGCCAGCAGTAATGGGGCTCCAAGGTACGAGCAGTACTTC.

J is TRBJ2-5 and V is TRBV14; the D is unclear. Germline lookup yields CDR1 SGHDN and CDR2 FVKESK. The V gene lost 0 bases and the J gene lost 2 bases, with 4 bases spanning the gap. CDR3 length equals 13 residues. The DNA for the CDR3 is TGTGCCAGCAGCCAAGAGCGGCAAGAGACCCAGTACTTC. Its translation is CASSQERQETQYF.